The 10 T cell receptor beta chains listed next were all sequenced from one sample in a study of Tregs in tolerant kidney transplant recipients. The nonmyeloablative bone marrow transplants came from related graft donors, with transient mixed chimerism. Sequencing was performed with immunoSEQ multiplex PCR; in TCRdb, only in-frame clones are kept and a portion is missing. Of tens of thousands of clones detected, under 95% appear once; the ten largest clones hold roughly 1.7%. The sample here was CD4+ T cells from blood (PBMCs), taken 12 months after the transplant. The origin of the receptors is a human patient who received a combined kidney and bone marrow transplant. Some T cells may originate from the graft donor.

V and J are TRBV2 and TRBJ2-1; no definite D call. The germline V gene has CDR1 SNHLY and CDR2 FYNNEI. The CDR3 loop spans 13 amino acids. V gave up 3 bases and J gave up 9 bases, with 12 bases separating them. CDR3 DNA sequence: TGTGCCAGCAGTGAGGCGGAGTTGGGTGAGCAGTTCTTC. It specifies CASSEAELGEQFF. Full variable domain (remainder filled in from reference TRBV2 and TRBJ2-1): EPEVTQTPSHQVTQMGQEVILRCVPISNHLYFYWYRQILGQKVEFLVSFYNNEISEKSEIFDDQFSVERPDGSNFTLKIRSTKLEDSAMYFCASSEAELGEQFFGPGTRLTVL.

This clone has a handful of counts. The V gene is TRBV2, the J gene TRBJ2-1; a possible D gene is TRBD1 (6 bases). Germline-derived CDR1 and CDR2 are SNHLY and FYNNEI. Trimming took 6 bases from V and 8 from J, leaving 11 bases between them. CDR3 length: 12 amino acids. The CDR3: CASRTGTDEQFF. The CDR3 bases are TGTGCCAGCAGAACAGGGACGGATGAGCAGTTCTTC.

V usage is TRBV28 and J usage is TRBJ2-7; TRBD1 matches at 9 bases. Germline-derived CDR1 and CDR2 are MDHEN and SYDVKM. Losses at the gene ends were 5 bases for V and 1 base for J; bases not matched to a gene: 6. This CDR3 region has 15 residues. The CDR3 DNA reads TGTGCCAGCAGTCCGGGGACAGGGATTTCCTACGAGCAGTACTTC. Protein: CASSPGTGISYEQYF.

This sequence joins TRBV4-1 and TRBJ1-5; 9 bases agree with TRBD1. The CDR3 length is 14 residues. J lost 5 bases, V lost 3 bases, and 2 bases had no gene match. From germline, CDR1 is MGHRA and CDR2 YSYEKL. This chain's CDR3 is CASSHRTGDQPQHF. The DNA of the CDR3 is TGCGCCAGCAGCCATCGGACAGGGGATCAGCCCCAGCATTTT.

V usage is TRBV5-1 and J usage is TRBJ2-5; maybe TRBD2 (6 bases). Germline values: CDR1 SGHRS, CDR2 YFSETQ. Deletions cut 0 bases from V and 5 bases from J, with 14 bases between. This CDR3 has 15 amino acids. DNA for the CDR3: TGCGCCAGCAGCTTGGAGGAGGGGAATCTGGAGACCCAGTACTTC. As protein: CASSLEEGNLETQYF.

Note on this clone: One end of the junction varies from germline; a read error may be responsible. Other nucleotide sequences in the sample specify the same CDR3. V gene TRBV6-1 combines with J gene TRBJ1-6, with 8 bases lining up with TRBD1. The CDR3 spans 14 residues. From germline, CDR1 is MNHNS and CDR2 SASEGT. The CDR3 nucleotides read TGTGCCAGCAATGGACAGGGAGTTAATTCCCCCCTCCACTTT. Its translation is CASNGQGVNSPLHF.

The genes are TRBV5-1 and TRBJ2-2; D is uncertain. Germline values: CDR1 SGHRS, CDR2 YFSETQ. V was cut by 3 bases and J by 0 bases, with 3 bases left in between. The CDR3 runs to 13 residues. The CDR3 DNA follows: TGCGCCAGCAGCTCCTCGAACACCGGGGAGCTGTTTTTT. Translating it yields CASSSSNTGELFF.

The J gene is TRBJ2-2, the V gene TRBV2; 8 nucleotides line up with TRBD1. Looked up from germline, CDR1 is SNHLY and CDR2 is FYNNEI. The CDR3 runs to 13 residues. Trimming at V came to 5 bases and at J to 7 bases, leaving 3 bases not matched to a gene. CDR3 protein: CASSKTGVGELFF. The CDR3 DNA reads TGTGCCAGCAGTAAGACAGGGGTCGGGGAGCTGTTTTTT. Full variable domain (outside the CDR3, taken from reference TRBV2 and TRBJ2-2): EPEVTQTPSHQVTQMGQEVILRCVPISNHLYFYWYRQILGQKVEFLVSFYNNEISEKSEIFDDQFSVERPDGSNFTLKIRSTKLEDSAMYFCASSKTGVGELFFGEGSRLTVL.

The chain is built from TRBV15 and TRBJ2-1; D is perhaps TRBD1 (5 bases). The CDR3 runs 14 residues. With 6 bases removed from V and 6 bases from J, the gap between germline ends came to 15 bases. Germline loops: CDR1 LNHNV, CDR2 YYDKDF (reference sequence). The CDR3 here is CATRSTARANEQFF. The DNA for the CDR3 is TGTGCCACCAGAAGTACCGCCAGGGCCAATGAGCAGTTCTTC.

The chain carries TRBV2 and TRBJ2-3; D is undetermined. Looked up from germline, CDR1 is SNHLY and CDR2 is FYNNEI. The CDR3 runs 11 residues. Trimming left V 6 bases short and J 6 bases short, with 7 bases between. The CDR3 nucleotides are TGTGCCAGCAGCCCCCGGGATACGCAGTATTTT. It encodes CASSPRDTQYF.